The rows below give T cell receptor beta chains drawn from one sample of a study of control samples from healthy donors and cancer patients. Using immunoSEQ multiplex PCR, the repertoire was profiled, and TCRdb retains in-frame clones only, with some absent. The data contain 100,000 to 150,000 clones, around 86% of them seen just once; the ten biggest clones take up around 8.7%. The sample comprised blood. The receptors here all came from a man aged 40-49 years in good health. Each CDR3 is given with its conserved first and last residue. Each record gives: D gene, clone size, V gene, J gene, CDR3 protein, CDR3 DNA. A D gene is named only where the DNA matches it firmly. Clone size appears in some rows only: once, few, many, or a class for an expanded clone.

d_call: .; clone_size: .; v_call: TRBV5-1; j_call: TRBJ1-1; cdr3_aa: CASRSVGITEAFF; cdr3_nt: TGCGCCAGCAGGTCGGTGGGGATCACTGAAGCTTTCTTT
d_call: .; clone_size: .; v_call: TRBV12-3/TRBV12-4; j_call: TRBJ2-1; cdr3_aa: CATTVSSYNEQFF; cdr3_nt: TGTGCCACCACAGTTAGCTCCTACAATGAGCAGTTCTTC
d_call: .; clone_size: .; v_call: TRBV4-3; j_call: TRBJ2-7; cdr3_aa: CASSAHRVEYEQYF; cdr3_nt: TGCGCCAGCAGCGCTCACAGGGTTGAATACGAGCAGTACTTC
d_call: .; clone_size: .; v_call: TRBV5-1; j_call: TRBJ1-3; cdr3_aa: CASSLGQGYTIYF; cdr3_nt: TGCGCCAGCAGCTTGGGGCAGGGATACACCATATATTTT
d_call: .; clone_size: .; v_call: TRBV9; j_call: TRBJ1-2; cdr3_aa: CASFGSAYGYTF; cdr3_nt: TGTGCCAGCTTTGGGTCGGCCTATGGCTACACCTTC
d_call: TRBD1; clone_size: .; v_call: TRBV4-1; j_call: TRBJ1-5; cdr3_aa: CASSQPTRTGRYNQPQHF; cdr3_nt: TGCGCCAGCAGCCAACCTACCCGGACAGGACGTTACAATCAGCCCCAGCATTTT
d_call: .; clone_size: .; v_call: TRBV7-9; j_call: TRBJ1-6; cdr3_aa: CASSPVTGAYNSPLHF; cdr3_nt: TGTGCCAGCAGCCCCGTGACAGGAGCCTATAATTCACCCCTCCACTTT
d_call: .; clone_size: .; v_call: TRBV2; j_call: TRBJ1-1; cdr3_aa: CASRYAGRDTEAFF; cdr3_nt: TGTGCCAGCAGGTACGCGGGAAGGGACACTGAAGCTTTCTTT
d_call: .; clone_size: .; v_call: TRBV12-5; j_call: TRBJ2-3; cdr3_aa: CASGPWTASTDTQYF; cdr3_nt: TGTGCTAGTGGCCCCTGGACAGCCAGCACAGATACGCAGTATTTT
d_call: .; clone_size: .; v_call: TRBV11-2; j_call: TRBJ2-7; cdr3_aa: CASSDQNYEQYF; cdr3_nt: TGTGCCAGCAGCGACCAGAATTACGAGCAGTACTTC
d_call: .; clone_size: .; v_call: TRBV20-1; j_call: TRBJ1-2; cdr3_aa: CSARGRPGAF; cdr3_nt: TGCAGTGCTAGGGGGAGGCCTGGCGCCTTC
d_call: TRBD1; clone_size: .; v_call: TRBV6-5; j_call: TRBJ1-5; cdr3_aa: CASSKSTGGGQPQHF; cdr3_nt: TGTGCCAGCAGTAAATCGACAGGGGGTGGTCAGCCCCAGCATTTT
d_call: .; clone_size: .; v_call: TRBV4-3; j_call: TRBJ2-2; cdr3_aa: CASSQVSGGELFF; cdr3_nt: TGCGCCAGCAGCCAAGTTTCCGGCGGGGAGCTGTTTTTT
d_call: .; clone_size: .; v_call: TRBV18; j_call: TRBJ2-5; cdr3_aa: CASSDQAETQYF; cdr3_nt: TGTGCCAGCTCAGACCAGGCCGAGACCCAGTACTTC
d_call: .; clone_size: .; v_call: TRBV2; j_call: TRBJ1-5; cdr3_aa: CASSDYGYGRQISLVSNQPQHF; cdr3_nt: TGTGCCAGCAGTGATTATGGTTACGGACGTCAAATCTCGCTGGTGAGCAATCAGCCCCAGCATTTT
d_call: TRBD1; clone_size: .; v_call: TRBV5-5; j_call: TRBJ2-7; cdr3_aa: CASSFPGTGAVYEQYF; cdr3_nt: TGTGCCAGCAGCTTTCCCGGGACAGGGGCAGTGTACGAGCAGTACTTC
d_call: .; clone_size: once; v_call: TRBV3-1/TRBV3-2; j_call: TRBJ1-6; cdr3_aa: CASSRADPRASSPLHF; cdr3_nt: TGTGCCAGCAGCCGTGCCGACCCACGGGCCAGTTCACCCCTCCACTTT
d_call: TRBD1; clone_size: .; v_call: TRBV6-5; j_call: TRBJ2-7; cdr3_aa: CASSARTGYEQYF; cdr3_nt: TGTGCCAGCAGCGCACGGACAGGCTACGAGCAGTACTTC
d_call: TRBD1; clone_size: .; v_call: TRBV7-2; j_call: TRBJ1-5; cdr3_aa: CASSLDRQGDQPQHF; cdr3_nt: TGTGCCAGCAGCTTAGACCGACAGGGAGATCAGCCCCAGCATTTT
d_call: TRBD1; clone_size: .; v_call: TRBV5-1; j_call: TRBJ1-1; cdr3_aa: CASSPDRGWGTEAFF; cdr3_nt: TGCGCCAGCAGCCCAGACAGGGGTTGGGGCACTGAAGCTTTCTTT
d_call: .; clone_size: .; v_call: TRBV11-1; j_call: TRBJ2-6; cdr3_aa: CASSDQSSGANVLTF; cdr3_nt: TGTGCCAGCAGCGATCAAAGCTCTGGGGCCAACGTCCTGACTTTC
d_call: TRBD1; clone_size: .; v_call: TRBV7-9; j_call: TRBJ2-2; cdr3_aa: CASTRRGSNTGELFF; cdr3_nt: TGTGCCAGCACCCGCAGGGGGTCCAACACCGGGGAGCTGTTTTTT
d_call: TRBD1; clone_size: few; v_call: TRBV5-4; j_call: TRBJ1-2; cdr3_aa: CASSSETGRNYGYTF; cdr3_nt: TGTGCCAGCAGCTCAGAGACAGGGCGGAACTATGGCTACACCTTC
d_call: .; clone_size: .; v_call: TRBV3-1/TRBV3-2; j_call: TRBJ1-1; cdr3_aa: CASSQDLRNTEAFF; cdr3_nt: TGTGCCAGCAGCCAAGATCTGAGGAACACTGAAGCTTTCTTT
d_call: .; clone_size: .; v_call: TRBV6-2/TRBV6-3; j_call: TRBJ1-1; cdr3_aa: CASSYGRVWNTEAFF; cdr3_nt: TGTGCCAGCAGTTACGGGAGGGTATGGAACACTGAAGCTTTCTTT
d_call: .; clone_size: .; v_call: TRBV7-9; j_call: TRBJ1-1; cdr3_aa: CASSFSDTEAFF; cdr3_nt: TGTGCCAGCAGCTTCTCGGACACTGAAGCTTTCTTT
d_call: .; clone_size: .; v_call: TRBV9; j_call: TRBJ1-2; cdr3_aa: CASSVVSDYYGYTF; cdr3_nt: TGTGCCAGCAGCGTAGTGTCTGATTATTATGGCTACACCTTC
d_call: TRBD1; clone_size: .; v_call: TRBV27; j_call: TRBJ2-7; cdr3_aa: CASRRQGADEQYF; cdr3_nt: TGTGCCAGCAGAAGACAGGGGGCCGACGAGCAGTACTTC
d_call: .; clone_size: .; v_call: TRBV6-2/TRBV6-3; j_call: TRBJ2-3; cdr3_aa: CASSLRSGGTDTQYF; cdr3_nt: TGTGCCAGCAGTTTAAGGTCTGGGGGCACAGATACGCAGTATTTT
d_call: TRBD1; clone_size: .; v_call: TRBV6-2/TRBV6-3; j_call: TRBJ1-6; cdr3_aa: CASSSRGAYNSPLHF; cdr3_nt: TGTGCCAGCAGTTCCAGGGGGGCCTATAATTCACCCCTCCACTTT
d_call: TRBD1; clone_size: .; v_call: TRBV24-1; j_call: TRBJ2-3; cdr3_aa: CATRGQATDTQYF; cdr3_nt: TGTGCCACTCGGGGACAGGCCACAGATACGCAGTATTTT
d_call: .; clone_size: .; v_call: TRBV5-6; j_call: TRBJ2-5; cdr3_aa: CASSLRARPETQYF; cdr3_nt: TGTGCCAGCAGCCTCCGGGCCCGACCTGAGACCCAGTACTTC
d_call: TRBD1; clone_size: .; v_call: TRBV11-3; j_call: TRBJ1-1; cdr3_aa: CASSPENRGLGAFF; cdr3_nt: TGTGCCAGCAGCCCCGAGAACAGGGGGCTTGGTGCTTTCTTT
d_call: TRBD2; clone_size: .; v_call: TRBV30; j_call: TRBJ2-5; cdr3_aa: CAWSSLAGGQETQYF; cdr3_nt: TGTGCCTGGAGCTCACTAGCGGGGGGGCAAGAGACCCAGTACTTC
d_call: .; clone_size: .; v_call: TRBV3-1/TRBV3-2; j_call: TRBJ2-3; cdr3_aa: CASRSDGPTDTQYF; cdr3_nt: TGTGCCAGCAGGAGCGACGGACCCACAGATACGCAGTATTTT
d_call: TRBD1; clone_size: .; v_call: TRBV2; j_call: TRBJ1-2; cdr3_aa: CASRTDRASF; cdr3_nt: TGTGCCAGCAGGACAGACAGGGCCAGCTTC